This entry describes one TCR beta chain. Its cognate antigen is unknown. Donors were healthy HIV-negative adults without recent acute infections or vaccinations. The data belong to a study of shared clonotypes between healthy human individuals. Findings and limits, study-wide: Non-shared clonotypes displayed generation probabilities falling below those of clonotypes present in all four donors.

Sequencing used immunoSEQ multiplex PCR; TCRdb keeps in-frame clones, though not all of them. The profile shows 2 million to 2.5 million clones, 90% to 97% of them singletons. CDR3 length: 14 residues. Trimming cost V 6 bases and J 3 bases; bases outside gene matches: 6. Germline V gene sequence: CDR1 MNHNS, CDR2 SASEGT. The sequenced sample consisted of naive CD4+ T cells sorted from blood. Subset given: CD45RA+ positively selected. This chain links TRBV6-1 with TRBJ2-3; 7 bases fit TRBD1. The source is a man aged 18-30 years in good health. This CDR3 is CASSLQGQTDTQYF. CDR3 coding DNA: TGTGCCAGCAGCCTACAGGGACAGACAGATACGCAGTATTTT.